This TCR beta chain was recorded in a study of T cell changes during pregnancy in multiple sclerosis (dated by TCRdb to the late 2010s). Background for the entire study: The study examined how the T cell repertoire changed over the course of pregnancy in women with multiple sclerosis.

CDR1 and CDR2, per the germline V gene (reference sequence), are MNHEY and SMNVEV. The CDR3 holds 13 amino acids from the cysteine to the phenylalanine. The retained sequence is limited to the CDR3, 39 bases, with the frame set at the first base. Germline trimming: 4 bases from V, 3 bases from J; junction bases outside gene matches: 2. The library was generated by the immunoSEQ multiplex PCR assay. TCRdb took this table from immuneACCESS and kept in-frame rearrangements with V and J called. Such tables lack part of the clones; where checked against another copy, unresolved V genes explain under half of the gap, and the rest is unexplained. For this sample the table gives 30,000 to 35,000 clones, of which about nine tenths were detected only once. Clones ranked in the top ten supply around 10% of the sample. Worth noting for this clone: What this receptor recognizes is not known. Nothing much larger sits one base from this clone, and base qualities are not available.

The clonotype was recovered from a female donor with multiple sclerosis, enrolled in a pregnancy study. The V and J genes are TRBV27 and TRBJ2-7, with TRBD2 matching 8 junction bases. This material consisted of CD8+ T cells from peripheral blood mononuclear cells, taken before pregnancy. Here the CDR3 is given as CASSYAGGYEQYF. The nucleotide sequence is TGTGCCAGCAGTTATGCGGGGGGCTACGAGCAGTACTTC.